These T cell receptor beta chains were read from a single sample in a study of T cell responses to AZD1222 COVID-19 vaccine. Assay: immunoSEQ multiplex PCR; the TCRdb copy retains only in-frame clones and omits some. The sample shows 150,000 or so clones, 92% of them seen only once. Source: peripheral blood, taken on day 0 of AZD1222 vaccination. The source is an adult in good health. Each CDR3 is given with its conserved first and last residue. A D gene is named only where the DNA matches it firmly. Part of the rows lack a size; the others show once, few, many or a class for expanded clones.

NA	TRBV28	TRBJ1-2	TRBD1	CASSLWGQGVNF	TGTGCCAGCAGTTTATGGGGACAGGGCGTCAACTTC
NA	TRBV18	TRBJ1-4	TRBD1	CASSRTGGPNEKLFF	TGTGCCAGCTCGCGAACAGGGGGCCCTAATGAAAAACTGTTTTTT
NA	TRBV5-5	TRBJ2-7	NA	CASSSSSRVRGSYEQYF	TGTGCCAGCAGCTCCTCCTCCAGAGTGCGAGGCTCCTACGAGCAGTACTTC
NA	TRBV6-1	TRBJ2-5	NA	CASSELATPTALTETQYF	TGTGCCAGCAGTGAATTGGCTACACCGACAGCGCTAACGGAGACCCAGTACTTC
once	TRBV27	TRBJ2-7	NA	CASSSPVRRNEQYF	TGTGCCAGCAGTTCCCCAGTGCGGAGGAACGAGCAGTACTTC
NA	TRBV19	TRBJ1-6	NA	CASTAGHNSPLHF	TGTGCCAGTACGGCAGGGCATAATTCACCCCTCCACTTT
NA	TRBV12-3/TRBV12-4	TRBJ1-6	NA	CASSGFWDSPLHF	TGTGCCAGCAGTGGTTTCTGGGATTCACCCCTCCACTTT
NA	TRBV10-3	TRBJ2-3	NA	CAISEGSTDTQYF	TGTGCCATCAGTGAGGGGAGCACAGATACGCAGTATTTT
NA	TRBV28	TRBJ2-3	NA	CASISPGSRGHTDTQYF	TGTGCCAGCATATCGCCGGGATCCCGAGGGCACACAGATACGCAGTATTTT
NA	TRBV18	TRBJ2-1	NA	CASSPGPATYNEQFF	TGTGCCAGCTCACCGGGGCCAGCTACCTACAATGAGCAGTTCTTC
NA	TRBV6-6	TRBJ2-7	NA	CASRLDDAYEQYF	TGTGCCAGCAGACTTGACGACGCCTACGAGCAGTACTTC
NA	TRBV7-9	TRBJ2-3	NA	CASSLEGTSGTDTQYF	TGTGCCAGCAGCTTAGAGGGGACTTCCGGCACAGATACGCAGTATTTT
once	TRBV7-8	TRBJ1-3	NA	CASSYGPGGNTIYF	TGTGCCAGCAGCTACGGGCCTGGGGGAAACACCATATATTTT
NA	TRBV3-1/TRBV3-2	TRBJ1-3	NA	CASSQDPLTDLRNTIYF	TGTGCCAGCAGCCAAGACCCGCTAACAGACCTTAGAAACACCATATATTTT
NA	TRBV18	TRBJ2-7	TRBD1	CASSPGQDWGTYEQYF	TGTGCCAGCTCACCAGGACAGGATTGGGGTACTTACGAGCAGTACTTC
NA	TRBV5-1	TRBJ2-2	NA	CASSLIEEMNTGELFF	TGCGCCAGCAGCTTGATTGAGGAAATGAACACCGGGGAGCTGTTTTTT